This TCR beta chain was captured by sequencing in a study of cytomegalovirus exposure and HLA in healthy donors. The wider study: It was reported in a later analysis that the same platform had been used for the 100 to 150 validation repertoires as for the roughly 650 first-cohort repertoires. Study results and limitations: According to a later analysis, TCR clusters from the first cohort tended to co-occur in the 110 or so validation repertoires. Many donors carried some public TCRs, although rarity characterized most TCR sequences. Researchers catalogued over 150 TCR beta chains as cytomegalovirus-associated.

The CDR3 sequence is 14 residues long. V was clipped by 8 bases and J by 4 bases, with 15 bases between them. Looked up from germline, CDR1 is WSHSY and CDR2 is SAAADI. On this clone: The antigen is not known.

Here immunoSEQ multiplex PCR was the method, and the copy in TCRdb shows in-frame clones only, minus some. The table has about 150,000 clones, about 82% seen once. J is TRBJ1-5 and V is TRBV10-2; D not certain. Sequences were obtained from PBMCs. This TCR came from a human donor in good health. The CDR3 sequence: CASRQGSPNQPQHF. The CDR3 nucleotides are TGCGCCAGCCGTCAAGGGAGTCCTAATCAGCCCCAGCATTTT.